One T cell receptor (beta chain) is described in this entry. Its antigen is still unknown. One entry per CDR3 protein, without DNA, is what TCRdb gives after re-calling the 5' RACE reads. Here the sample table reports roughly 170,000 distinct CDR3 sequences. This sample is part of a study of monozygotic twins with inflammatory bowel disease. Points from the study as a whole: Healthy twins shared more clonotypes with others than IBD patients, most markedly active ones. It was observed that concordant and discordant twins did not differ in repertoire similarity, possibly given limited power. IBD-affected twins scored below their healthy co-twins in TCRbeta diversity (inverse Simpson). Results did not support any single strong IBD-associated signal or clonotype.

Germline-derived CDR1 and CDR2 are DFQATT and SNEGSKA (reference sequence). The CDR3 is 12 amino acids. This TCR came from a human donor with ulcerative colitis or Crohn's disease, or a healthy co-twin of an affected twin (not recorded which). Sequences were obtained from blood. The chain joins TRBV20-1 to TRBJ1-5. This chain's CDR3 is CSARETAQPQHF.